These T cell receptor beta chains were read from a single sample in a study of molecular identifiers for immune sequencing clone quantification. A single record per CDR3 protein comes from TCRdb applying MiXCR to the PCR reads. The sample includes around 40,000 distinct CDR3 sequences, about a fifth seen only once; the top ten take 0.9% to 1.2%. The sample consisted of naive CD8+ T cells from blood, with Jurkat cell RNA spiked in. All receptors come from a human donor in good health. Some libraries in this study had Jurkat cell RNA spiked in. CDR3s include the opening cysteine and the closing phenylalanine or tryptophan. Each record gives: V gene, D gene, J gene, clone size, CDR3 protein, CDR3 DNA. A D gene is named only where the DNA matches it firmly. Clone size is not always given. Where it is, it says once, few, many or a class for expanded clones.

V: TRBV5-1
D: NA
J: TRBJ2-5
size: NA
CDR3: CASGRLTSPPETQYF
DNA: TGCGCCAGCGGCAGACTCACCTCCCCCCCAGAGACCCAGTACTTC

V: TRBV4-1
D: NA
J: TRBJ2-2
size: NA
CDR3: CASSQDFATGELFF
DNA: TGCGCCAGCAGCCAAGATTTTGCGACCGGGGAGCTGTTTTTT

V: TRBV18
D: NA
J: TRBJ1-1
size: many
CDR3: CASSHSDKNTEAFF
DNA: TGTGCCAGCTCACACTCAGACAAGAACACTGAAGCTTTCTTT

V: TRBV28
D: NA
J: TRBJ2-7
size: many
CDR3: CASSSLGTAPAFSYEQYF
DNA: TGTGCCAGCAGTTCCCTCGGGACGGCTCCCGCTTTCTCCTACGAGCAGTACTTC

V: TRBV3-2
D: NA
J: TRBJ2-4
size: many
CDR3: CASSQDVRTANKNIQYF
DNA: TGTGCCAGCAGCCAAGATGTCAGGACAGCGAACAAAAACATTCAGTACTTC

V: TRBV7-9
D: NA
J: TRBJ1-1
size: many
CDR3: CASSPRAGARNTEAFF
DNA: TGTGCCAGCAGCCCCCGAGCTGGAGCTAGGAACACTGAAGCTTTCTTT

V: TRBV14
D: NA
J: TRBJ1-1
size: many
CDR3: CASSRWELGTEAFF
DNA: TGTGCCAGCAGCCGTTGGGAGCTGGGCACTGAAGCTTTCTTT

V: TRBV28
D: NA
J: TRBJ2-5
size: NA
CDR3: CASSQTWDQETQYF
DNA: TGTGCCAGCAGCCAAACGTGGGACCAAGAGACCCAGTACTTC

V: TRBV20-1
D: NA
J: TRBJ2-7
size: NA
CDR3: CSAPWGEIGRSDEQYF
DNA: TGCAGTGCCCCGTGGGGTGAGATAGGGCGGTCTGACGAGCAGTACTTC

V: TRBV5-5
D: TRBD1
J: TRBJ1-6
size: many
CDR3: CASSLDRGYNSPLHF
DNA: TGTGCCAGCAGCTTGGACAGGGGGTATAATTCACCCCTCCACTTT

V: TRBV27
D: NA
J: TRBJ2-7
size: NA
CDR3: CASSLTRSHEQYF
DNA: TGTGCCAGCAGTTTAACTCGGAGCCACGAGCAGTACTTC

V: TRBV10-3
D: NA
J: TRBJ2-3
size: many
CDR3: CAISEAPASDTQYF
DNA: TGTGCCATCAGTGAGGCCCCCGCGTCAGATACGCAGTATTTT

V: TRBV27
D: NA
J: TRBJ1-1
size: many
CDR3: CASSRTMNTEAFF
DNA: TGTGCCAGCAGCCGCACCATGAACACTGAAGCTTTCTTT

V: TRBV4-1
D: NA
J: TRBJ2-5
size: many
CDR3: CASSLRRTGQETQYF
DNA: TGCGCCAGCAGCCTAAGAAGAACAGGCCAAGAGACCCAGTACTTC

V: TRBV7-8
D: NA
J: TRBJ2-7
size: many
CDR3: CASSLGSPYEQYF
DNA: TGTGCCAGCAGCTTGGGATCACCCTACGAGCAGTACTTC

V: TRBV27
D: TRBD1
J: TRBJ2-7
size: NA
CDR3: CASSITGGTSYEQYF
DNA: TGTGCCAGCAGTATCACAGGGGGCACCTCGTACGAGCAGTACTTC

V: TRBV5-1
D: NA
J: TRBJ2-3
size: NA
CDR3: CASSFFGGDTDTQYF
DNA: TGCGCCAGCAGCTTTTTCGGGGGAGACACAGATACGCAGTATTTT

V: TRBV4-3
D: TRBD2
J: TRBJ2-3
size: many
CDR3: CASSQEKFGGGAKDTQYF
DNA: TGCGCCAGCAGCCAAGAGAAGTTTGGCGGGGGGGCCAAAGATACGCAGTATTTT

V: TRBV19
D: TRBD2
J: TRBJ2-7
size: many
CDR3: CASSGTSAYEQYF
DNA: TGTGCCAGTAGTGGGACTAGCGCCTACGAGCAGTACTTC

V: TRBV5-4
D: NA
J: TRBJ2-2
size: many
CDR3: CASSLGEELFF
DNA: TGTGCCAGCAGCTTGGGCGAAGAGCTGTTTTTT

V: TRBV3-1
D: TRBD1
J: TRBJ2-2
size: few
CDR3: CASSQSWTGSLTGELFF
DNA: TGTGCCAGCAGCCAATCTTGGACAGGGTCCCTGACCGGGGAGCTGTTTTTT

V: TRBV20-1
D: NA
J: TRBJ1-1
size: many
CDR3: CSAMLYTEAFF
DNA: TGCAGTGCTATGTTGTACACTGAAGCTTTCTTT

V: TRBV6-5
D: NA
J: TRBJ2-6
size: NA
CDR3: CASSYSSTGSPGANVLTF
DNA: TGTGCCAGCAGTTACTCGAGTACAGGGTCCCCGGGGGCCAACGTCCTGACTTTC

V: TRBV6-2/TRBV6-3
D: TRBD1
J: TRBJ2-3
size: many
CDR3: CASSYVPRTGRTDTQYF
DNA: TGTGCCAGCAGTTACGTGCCGAGGACAGGGCGCACAGATACGCAGTATTTT

V: TRBV9
D: TRBD1
J: TRBJ2-2
size: NA
CDR3: CASSADRGPNTGELFF
DNA: TGTGCCAGCAGCGCGGACAGGGGCCCAAACACCGGGGAGCTGTTTTTT

V: TRBV2
D: NA
J: TRBJ1-2
size: many
CDR3: CASSEEGEIDYGYTF
DNA: TGTGCCAGCAGTGAAGAGGGGGAAATAGACTATGGCTACACCTTC

V: TRBV12-3/TRBV12-4
D: NA
J: TRBJ2-2
size: many
CDR3: CASSFPGSGELFF
DNA: TGTGCCAGCAGTTTCCCCGGGTCCGGGGAGCTGTTTTTT

V: TRBV19
D: NA
J: TRBJ2-6
size: many
CDR3: CASSISSGANVLTF
DNA: TGTGCCAGTAGTATTTCCTCTGGGGCCAACGTCCTGACTTTC

V: TRBV27
D: TRBD1
J: TRBJ1-1
size: many
CDR3: CASSLTGANTEAFF
DNA: TGTGCCAGCAGCTTAACAGGGGCCAACACTGAAGCTTTCTTT

V: TRBV6-2/TRBV6-3
D: TRBD1
J: TRBJ2-2
size: many
CDR3: CASSPTGAIGELFF
DNA: TGTGCCAGCAGCCCGACAGGGGCTATCGGGGAGCTGTTTTTT

V: TRBV28
D: NA
J: TRBJ2-2
size: NA
CDR3: CASSLISAGEPFF
DNA: TGCGCCAGCAGTTTAATATCGGCCGGGGAGCCGTTTTTT

V: TRBV28
D: NA
J: TRBJ2-3
size: many
CDR3: CASSPQLESHTVDTQYF
DNA: TGTGCCAGCAGTCCTCAACTAGAATCACACACGGTAGATACGCAGTATTTT

V: TRBV7-9
D: NA
J: TRBJ1-1
size: NA
CDR3: CASTKAITEAFF
DNA: TGTGCCAGCACCAAAGCGATCACTGAAGCTTTCTTT

V: TRBV20-1
D: NA
J: TRBJ2-5
size: many
CDR3: CSAVESGETQYF
DNA: TGCAGTGCAGTGGAGAGTGGGGAGACCCAGTACTTC

V: TRBV6-1
D: TRBD1
J: TRBJ2-7
size: once
CDR3: CASRFFGTGENEQYF
DNA: TGTGCCAGCAGGTTCTTTGGGACAGGTGAGAACGAGCAGTACTTC

V: TRBV20-1
D: NA
J: TRBJ2-7
size: many
CDR3: CSARDFRGTWEDEQYF
DNA: TGCAGTGCTAGAGATTTTCGGGGGACCTGGGAGGACGAGCAGTACTTC

V: TRBV13
D: TRBD1
J: TRBJ2-7
size: once
CDR3: CASSLGLTGGFYEQYF
DNA: TGTGCCAGCAGCTTAGGCCTTACAGGGGGTTTTTACGAGCAGTACTTC

V: TRBV3-1
D: NA
J: TRBJ1-1
size: many
CDR3: CASSQSRVGDTEAFF
DNA: TGTGCCAGCAGCCAAAGCAGGGTAGGAGACACTGAAGCTTTCTTT

V: TRBV2
D: TRBD1
J: TRBJ1-5
size: many
CDR3: CASRGTGFNQPQHF
DNA: TGTGCCAGCAGGGGGACAGGGTTCAATCAGCCCCAGCATTTT

V: TRBV19
D: TRBD1
J: TRBJ1-1
size: many
CDR3: CASSKQGATEAFF
DNA: TGTGCCAGTAGTAAACAGGGGGCAACTGAAGCTTTCTTT

V: TRBV2
D: NA
J: TRBJ2-3
size: many
CDR3: CASSELASEPSTDTQYF
DNA: TGTGCCAGCAGTGAACTTGCTAGCGAGCCTAGCACAGATACGCAGTATTTT

V: TRBV11-3
D: NA
J: TRBJ2-2
size: many
CDR3: CASSLESWGSNTGELFF
DNA: TGTGCCAGCAGCTTAGAGAGTTGGGGCTCGAACACCGGGGAGCTGTTTTTT

V: TRBV11-2
D: NA
J: TRBJ2-1
size: many
CDR3: CASSLFESSSYNEQFF
DNA: TGTGCCAGCAGCTTATTTGAGTCAAGCTCCTACAATGAGCAGTTCTTC

V: TRBV11-3
D: TRBD2
J: TRBJ2-1
size: many
CDR3: CASSLELAGYNEQFF
DNA: TGTGCCAGCAGCTTAGAACTAGCGGGCTACAATGAGCAGTTCTTC

V: TRBV3-1
D: TRBD2
J: TRBJ2-1
size: many
CDR3: CASSQDLGLASYEQFF
DNA: TGTGCCAGCAGCCAAGATTTGGGACTAGCCTCTTATGAGCAGTTCTTC

V: TRBV7-9
D: TRBD2
J: TRBJ2-1
size: NA
CDR3: CASSLAPYPRDYFTSSYNEQFF
DNA: TGTGCCAGCAGCTTAGCCCCCTACCCCCGGGACTACTTCACGAGCTCCTACAATGAGCAGTTCTTC

V: TRBV30
D: NA
J: TRBJ1-1
size: many
CDR3: CACEGAGPNTEAFF
DNA: TGTGCCTGTGAGGGCGCGGGGCCGAACACTGAAGCTTTCTTT

V: TRBV9
D: TRBD2
J: TRBJ2-7
size: NA
CDR3: CASSVGSLAEYYEQYF
DNA: TGTGCCAGCAGCGTAGGTTCCCTAGCGGAGTACTACGAGCAGTACTTC

V: TRBV7-9
D: TRBD1
J: TRBJ1-1
size: NA
CDR3: CASSRTQGVDTEALF
DNA: TGTGCCAGCAGCCGGACACAGGGGGTCGACACTGAAGCTCTCTTT

V: TRBV12-3/TRBV12-4
D: NA
J: TRBJ2-3
size: NA
CDR3: CASSSSTSGRTDTQYF
DNA: NA

V: TRBV18
D: TRBD1
J: TRBJ2-3
size: many
CDR3: CASSPGDDRAGTDTQYF
DNA: TGTGCCAGCTCACCAGGGGACGACAGGGCGGGCACAGATACGCAGTATTTT

V: TRBV28
D: NA
J: TRBJ2-7
size: medium-sized
CDR3: CASSFLGPSEQYF
DNA: TGTGCCAGCAGTTTTCTGGGGCCTTCCGAGCAGTACTTC

V: TRBV19
D: TRBD2
J: TRBJ2-7
size: many
CDR3: CASSMSGSRGYEQYF
DNA: TGTGCCAGTAGTATGAGCGGGAGTCGAGGCTACGAGCAGTACTTC

V: TRBV5-1
D: NA
J: TRBJ2-3
size: medium-sized
CDR3: CASSDRASTDTQYF
DNA: TGCGCCAGCAGCGATCGTGCTAGCACAGATACGCAGTATTTT

V: TRBV24-1
D: NA
J: TRBJ2-7
size: many
CDR3: CATSDPTVNSSYEQYF
DNA: TGTGCCACCAGTGACCCGACAGTGAACAGCTCCTACGAGCAGTACTTC

V: TRBV5-1
D: NA
J: TRBJ2-3
size: many
CDR3: CASSYPGASTDTQYF
DNA: TGCGCCAGCAGCTACCCAGGGGCTAGCACAGATACGCAGTATTTT

V: TRBV29-1
D: TRBD1
J: TRBJ2-7
size: many
CDR3: CSVGTGIGAYEQYF
DNA: TGCAGCGTCGGGACAGGGATCGGGGCCTACGAGCAGTACTTC

V: TRBV13
D: NA
J: TRBJ2-5
size: many
CDR3: CASRPDNQETQYF
DNA: TGTGCCAGCAGACCAGACAACCAAGAGACCCAGTACTTC

V: TRBV24-1
D: NA
J: TRBJ2-1
size: many
CDR3: CATSDKTGYVYNEQFF
DNA: TGTGCCACCAGTGATAAGACAGGCTACGTCTACAATGAGCAGTTCTTC

V: TRBV7-9
D: TRBD1
J: TRBJ2-3
size: medium-sized
CDR3: CASREGGRTDTQYF
DNA: TGTGCCAGCAGGGAAGGGGGCCGCACAGATACGCAGTATTTT